The 2 T cell receptor beta chains given below trace back to one sample, sequenced in a study of T cells in Graves' hyperthyroidism and ophthalmopathy. What was amplified from RNA transcripts were TCR beta CDR3 regions. TCR CDR3 underwent first-round RT-PCR with the HTBI primer set. TCRdb called the multiplex PCR reads again in MiXCR, with one record for every CDR3 protein. This repertoire shows 370,000 or so distinct CDR3 sequences, approximately 25% found once; its top ten account for around 79%. Sequenced sample: blood. The source of these receptors is a man aged 50 to 60 with Graves' hyperthyroidism.

The table lists this clonotype with a few counts. CDR3 sequence: CASRDQQAMNTEAFF. Here the CDR3 DNA reads TGTGCCAGCAGAGACCAACAGGCGATGAACACTGAAGCTTTCTTT. The chain uses TRBV2 and TRBJ1-1; tentatively, D is TRBD1 (5 bases). CDR1 SNHLY and CDR2 FYNNEI come from the germline V gene. Trimming left V 6 bases short and J 0 bases short, with 14 bases between. The CDR3 totals 15 residues.

The CDR3 is CASSLAPQGAVNTEAFF. As DNA, the CDR3 is TGTGCCAGCAGCTTGGCGCCTCAGGGGGCGGTGAACACTGAAGCTTTCTTT. This sequence joins TRBV5-5 and TRBJ1-1; 8 bases are shared with TRBD1. The CDR3 contains 17 residues. Germline V gene lookup returns CDR1 SGHKS and CDR2 YYEKEE (reference sequence). With V trimmed by 0 bases and J by 0 bases, 7 bases remained unmatched.